This T cell receptor beta chain emerged from a study of beta chain features in type 1 diabetes. Cells sorted by CD45RO/CCR7/CD25/CD127/CD95/CD27 comprised CD4+ naive, central memory, regulatory and stem cell-like memory cells. After removal of 5 bases from V and 7 bases from J, the junction contained 14 bases not matched to a gene. This CDR3 spans 16 amino acids. Looked up from germline, CDR1 is SGHAT and CDR2 is FQNNGV. Expressed TCRB transcripts got sequenced, as all isolated RNA was reverse transcribed. Assay used: immunoSEQ multiplex PCR; TCRdb lists only in-frame clones, some missing. The sample includes roughly 700,000 clones, 10% to 15% seen only once; the top ten take around 0.022%. Findings of the study overall: Among all four CD4+ subsets, Type 1 diabetes patients had TCRB CDR3s that were moderately but significantly shorter. More deletions and fewer insertions at VDJ junctions were seen in type 1 diabetes patients.

This clone occurred a few times. Antigen specificity is unknown. The clonotype comes from a man aged 18 to 35 with type 1 diabetes. The specimen sequenced was naive CD4+ T cells from blood. The genes are TRBV11-2 and TRBJ2-7; TRBD1 matches at 10 bases. CDR3 in DNA: TGTGCCAGCAGCCCGGGGACAGGGGCGCGCGTCTCGGAGCAGTACTTC. Translation: CASSPGTGARVSEQYF.